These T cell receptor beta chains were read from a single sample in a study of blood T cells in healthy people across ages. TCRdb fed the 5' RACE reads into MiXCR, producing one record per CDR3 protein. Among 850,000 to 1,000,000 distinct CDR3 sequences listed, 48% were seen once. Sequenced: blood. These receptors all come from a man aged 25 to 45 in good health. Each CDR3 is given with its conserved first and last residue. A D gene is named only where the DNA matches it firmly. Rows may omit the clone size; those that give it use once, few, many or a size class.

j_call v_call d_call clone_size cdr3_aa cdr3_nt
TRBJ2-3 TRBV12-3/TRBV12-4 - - CASSFRRNGADTQYF TGTGCCAGCAGTTTTCGCAGGAATGGCGCAGATACGCAGTATTTT
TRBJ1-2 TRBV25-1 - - CASSSDGSFFYGYTF TGTGCCAGCAGTTCGGACGGGTCCTTTTTCTATGGCTACACCTTC
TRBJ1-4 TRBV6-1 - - CASSDRRGGVTATNEKLFF TGTGCCAGCAGTGACCGCCGGGGTGGGGTTACCGCAACTAATGAAAAACTGTTTTTT
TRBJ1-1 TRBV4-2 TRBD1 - CASSQVDRMNTEAFF TGTGCCAGCAGCCAAGTGGACAGGATGAACACTGAAGCTTTCTTT
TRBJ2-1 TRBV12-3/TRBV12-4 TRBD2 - CATLTSGGGEQFF TGTGCCACCCTGACTAGCGGGGGGGGAGAGCAGTTCTTC
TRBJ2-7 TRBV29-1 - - CSVEGSAGTYEQYF TGCAGCGTTGAGGGTTCGGCAGGTACCTACGAGCAGTACTTC
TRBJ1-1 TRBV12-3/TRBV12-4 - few CASTSVREAFF TGTGCCAGCACCTCAGTACGTGAAGCTTTCTTT
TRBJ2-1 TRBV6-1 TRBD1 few CASRGKQGASSYNEQFF TGTGCCAGCAGGGGCAAACAGGGGGCTAGCTCCTACAATGAGCAGTTCTTC
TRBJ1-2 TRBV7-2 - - CASSLGQNRIYGYTF TGTGCCAGCAGCTTAGGACAGAACCGAATCTATGGCTACACCTTC
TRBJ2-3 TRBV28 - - CATLGPRRDTQYF TGTGCCACCCTGGGGCCCCGTCGGGATACGCAGTATTTT
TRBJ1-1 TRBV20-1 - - CSVGGAYTEAFF TGCAGTGTGGGGGGCGCGTACACTGAAGCTTTCTTT
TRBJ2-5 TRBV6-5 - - CASSYRPGVETQYF TGTGCCAGCAGTTACCGCCCTGGGGTAGAGACCCAGTACTTC
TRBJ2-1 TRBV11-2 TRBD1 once CASSQNGDRDYNEQFF TGTGCCAGCAGCCAAAACGGAGACAGGGACTACAATGAGCAGTTCTTC
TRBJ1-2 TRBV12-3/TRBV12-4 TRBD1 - CASNGQGARGYTF TGTGCCAGCAACGGACAGGGGGCGCGTGGCTACACCTTC
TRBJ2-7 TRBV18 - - CASSPSGFTQYEQYF TGTGCCAGCTCACCGTCGGGATTCACACAATACGAGCAGTACTTC
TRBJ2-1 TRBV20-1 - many CSARPASNNEQFF TGCAGTGCTAGGCCGGCTAGCAACAATGAGCAGTTCTTC
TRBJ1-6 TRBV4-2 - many CASSQEDRGNSPLHF TGTGCCAGCAGCCAAGAAGACCGAGGGAATTCACCCCTCCACTTT
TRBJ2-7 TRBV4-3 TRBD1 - CTSSQDRQGGLEQYF TGCACCAGCAGCCAAGATAGACAGGGGGGACTCGAGCAGTACTTC
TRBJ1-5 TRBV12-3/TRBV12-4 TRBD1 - CASSQGVSSKQPQHF TGTGCCAGCAGTCAGGGGGTATCGAGCAAGCAGCCCCAGCATTTT
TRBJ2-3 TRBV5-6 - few CASSLWRSLSTDTQYF TGTGCCAGCAGCTTGTGGAGGTCTCTATCCACAGATACGCAGTATTTT
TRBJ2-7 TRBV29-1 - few CSVGEGYEQYF TGCAGCGTGGGGGAAGGCTACGAGCAGTACTTC
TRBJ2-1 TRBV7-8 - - CASSLELGGGWDEQFF TGTGCCAGCAGCTTAGAGCTTGGGGGGGGCTGGGATGAGCAGTTCTTC
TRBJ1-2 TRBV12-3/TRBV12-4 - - CASTPTGAYGYTF TGTGCCAGCACCCCGACAGGCGCCTATGGCTACACCTTC
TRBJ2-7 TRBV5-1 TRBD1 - CASRQGESEQYF TGCGCCAGCCGACAGGGGGAGAGCGAGCAGTACTTC
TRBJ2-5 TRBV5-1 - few CASSSYRVETQYF TGCGCCAGCAGCTCCTACAGGGTTGAGACCCAGTACTTC
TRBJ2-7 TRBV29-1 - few CSVQPTSYEQYF TGCAGTGTCCAGCCTACCTCCTACGAGCAGTACTTC
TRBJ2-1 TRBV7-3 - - CASSLPPSYEQFF TGTGCCAGCAGCTTACCCCCTAGCTATGAGCAGTTCTTC
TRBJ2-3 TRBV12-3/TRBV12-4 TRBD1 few CASSRETGGTDTQYF TGTGCCAGCAGTCGGGAGACAGGGGGCACAGATACGCAGTATTTT
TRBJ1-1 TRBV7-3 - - CASSLTPAQQNTEAFF TGTGCCAGCAGCTTAACGCCAGCTCAGCAGAACACTGAAGCTTTCTTT
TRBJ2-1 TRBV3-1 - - CASSQSPGFEQFF TGTGCCAGCAGCCAATCTCCCGGCTTTGAGCAGTTCTTC
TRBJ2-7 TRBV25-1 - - CASSDFRTAVWETPYF TGTGCCAGCAGTGATTTCCGGACAGCCGTGTGGGAAACGCCGTACTTC
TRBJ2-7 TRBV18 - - CASSQQGLPDEQYF TGTGCCAGCTCACAACAGGGACTCCCCGACGAGCAGTACTTC
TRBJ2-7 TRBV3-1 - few CASSQVGQGSSYEQYF TGTGCCAGCAGCCAAGTTGGGCAGGGGAGCTCCTACGAGCAGTACTTC
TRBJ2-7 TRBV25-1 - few CASSELGSTYEQYF TGTGCCAGCAGTGAATTGGGGTCCACCTACGAGCAGTACTTC
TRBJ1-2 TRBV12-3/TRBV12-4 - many CASRNTGNYGYTF TGTGCCAGCAGAAATACAGGGAACTATGGCTACACCTTC
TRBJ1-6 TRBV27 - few CASSLTGLAYNSPLHF TGTGCCAGCAGTTTGACAGGCCTGGCCTATAATTCACCCCTCCACTTT
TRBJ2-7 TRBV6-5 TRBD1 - CASSYFYRGAYEQYF TGTGCCAGCAGTTACTTTTACAGGGGGGCCTACGAGCAGTACTTC
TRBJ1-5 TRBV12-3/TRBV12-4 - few CASSLTLTQTVNQPQHF TGTGCCAGCAGTCTAACCCTGACACAGACCGTCAATCAGCCCCAGCATTTT
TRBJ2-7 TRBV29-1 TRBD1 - CSVEDQEGGPYEQYF TGCAGCGTTGAAGACCAGGAAGGGGGCCCTTACGAGCAGTACTTC
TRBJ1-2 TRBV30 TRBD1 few CARTGQVDYGYTF TGTGCCCGAACCGGACAGGTCGACTATGGCTACACCTTC
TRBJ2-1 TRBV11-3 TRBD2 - CASSHRTSGSYNEQFF TGTGCCAGCAGCCATCGGACTAGCGGTTCCTACAATGAGCAGTTCTTC
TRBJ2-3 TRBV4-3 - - CASSQDWSSKSADTQYF TGCGCCAGCAGCCAAGATTGGTCCAGCAAATCTGCAGATACGCAGTATTTT
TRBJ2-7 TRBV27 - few CASTGWNEQYF TGTGCCAGCACAGGATGGAACGAGCAGTACTTC
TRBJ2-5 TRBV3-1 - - CASSQRPGLEETQYF TGTGCCAGCAGCCAGAGACCTGGGCTGGAAGAGACCCAGTACTTC
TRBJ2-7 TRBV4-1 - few CASSPRDFPEQYF TGCGCCAGCAGCCCTCGGGACTTTCCCGAGCAGTACTTC
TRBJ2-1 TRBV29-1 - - CSVEGQRIRNEQFF TGCAGCGTTGAGGGCCAGCGGATTCGCAATGAGCAGTTCTTC
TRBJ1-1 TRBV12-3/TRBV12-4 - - CASSFGNAEAFF TGTGCCAGCAGTTTCGGGAACGCTGAAGCTTTCTTT
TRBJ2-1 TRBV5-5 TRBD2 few CASSLDPGLAATNEQFF TGTGCCAGCAGCCTCGATCCGGGACTAGCGGCAACCAATGAGCAGTTCTTC
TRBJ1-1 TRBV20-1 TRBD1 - CSADRDQNTEAFF TGCAGTGCTGACAGGGACCAGAACACTGAAGCTTTCTTT
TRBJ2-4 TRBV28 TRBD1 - CASLPTGTAKNIQYF TGTGCCAGCCTCCCGACAGGGACGGCCAAAAACATTCAGTACTTC
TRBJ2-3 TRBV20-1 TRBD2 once CSFNPSGSTDTQYF TGCAGTTTCAACCCTAGCGGCAGCACAGATACGCAGTATTTT
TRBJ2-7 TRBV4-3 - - CASSQDLVGEQYF TGCGCCAGCAGCCAAGATTTGGTCGGGGAGCAGTACTTC
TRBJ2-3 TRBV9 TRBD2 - CASSVDPGLAGTDTQYF TGTGCCAGCAGCGTAGACCCCGGACTAGCGGGCACAGATACGCAGTATTTT
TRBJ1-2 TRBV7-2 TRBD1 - CASSLAGQGVYGYTF TGTGCCAGCAGCTTAGCCGGACAGGGAGTCTATGGCTACACCTTC
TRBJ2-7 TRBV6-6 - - CASSSPEGAYEQYF TGTGCCAGCAGTTCCCCTGAGGGGGCCTACGAGCAGTACTTC
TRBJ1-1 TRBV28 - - CASSPLPQDKNTEAFF TGTGCCAGCAGTCCCCTCCCACAGGACAAGAACACTGAAGCTTTCTTT